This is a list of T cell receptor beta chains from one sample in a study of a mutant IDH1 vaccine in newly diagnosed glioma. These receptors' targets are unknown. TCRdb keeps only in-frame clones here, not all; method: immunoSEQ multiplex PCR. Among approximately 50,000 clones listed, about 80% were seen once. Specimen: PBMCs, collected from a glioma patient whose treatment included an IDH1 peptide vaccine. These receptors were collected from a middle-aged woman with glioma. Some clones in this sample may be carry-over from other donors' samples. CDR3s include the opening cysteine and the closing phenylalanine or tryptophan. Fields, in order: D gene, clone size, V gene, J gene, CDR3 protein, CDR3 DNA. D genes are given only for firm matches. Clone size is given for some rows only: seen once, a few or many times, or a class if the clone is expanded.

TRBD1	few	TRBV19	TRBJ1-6	CASSLGQGQGIPLHF	TGTGCCAGTAGTTTAGGACAGGGGCAGGGTATACCCCTCCACTTT
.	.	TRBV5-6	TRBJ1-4	CASSFRETEKLFF	TGTGCCAGCAGTTTTAGGGAGACTGAAAAACTGTTTTTT
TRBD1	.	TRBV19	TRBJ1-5	CASSIRDRGQPQHF	TGTGCCAGTAGTATCCGAGACAGGGGTCAGCCCCAGCATTTT
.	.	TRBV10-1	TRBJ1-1	CASMGLMNTEAFF	TGCGCCAGCATGGGTTTGATGAACACTGAAGCTTTCTTT
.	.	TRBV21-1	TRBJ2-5	CASSNTQETQYF	TGTGCCAGCAGTAACACCCAAGAGACCCAGTACTTC
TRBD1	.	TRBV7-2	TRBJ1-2	CASSLAHRGSYGYTF	TGTGCCAGCAGCTTAGCCCACAGGGGAAGCTATGGCTACACCTTC
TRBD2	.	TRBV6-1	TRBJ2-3	CASSDWTRGKTDTQYF	TGTGCCAGCAGTGACTGGACTAGGGGCAAAACAGATACGCAGTATTTT
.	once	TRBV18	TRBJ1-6	CASSPEHINSPLHF	TGTGCCAGCTCACCGGAACACATTAATTCACCCCTCCACTTT
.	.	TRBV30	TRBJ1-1	CAWSVRTTEAFF	TGTGCCTGGAGTGTAAGGACCACTGAAGCTTTCTTT
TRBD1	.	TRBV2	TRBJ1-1	CASSPRTGLNTEAFF	TGTGCCAGCAGTCCCCGGACAGGCCTGAACACTGAAGCTTTCTTT
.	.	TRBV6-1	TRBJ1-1	CASSEHGTEAFF	TGTGCCAGCAGTGAACATGGAACTGAAGCTTTCTTT
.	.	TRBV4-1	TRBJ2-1	CASSQEVLQFF	TGCGCCAGCAGCCAAGAGGTCTTGCAGTTCTTC
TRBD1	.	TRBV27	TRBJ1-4	CASSPRTGNNEKLFF	TGTGCCAGCAGTCCCCGGACAGGGAATAATGAAAAACTGTTTTTT
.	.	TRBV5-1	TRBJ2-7	CASSLAYRYEQYF	TGCGCCAGCAGCTTGGCTTACCGGTACGAGCAGTACTTC
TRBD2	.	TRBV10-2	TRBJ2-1	CASSEPRVAGGNEQFF	TGCGCCAGCAGTGAGCCTAGGGTAGCGGGGGGGAATGAGCAGTTCTTC
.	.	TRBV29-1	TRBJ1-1	CSVDTRLATNTEAFF	TGCAGCGTTGACACCAGGTTGGCGACGAACACTGAAGCTTTCTTT
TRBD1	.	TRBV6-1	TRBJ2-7	CASSDLKGASYEQYF	TGTGCCAGCAGTGACCTCAAGGGGGCTTCCTACGAGCAGTACTTC